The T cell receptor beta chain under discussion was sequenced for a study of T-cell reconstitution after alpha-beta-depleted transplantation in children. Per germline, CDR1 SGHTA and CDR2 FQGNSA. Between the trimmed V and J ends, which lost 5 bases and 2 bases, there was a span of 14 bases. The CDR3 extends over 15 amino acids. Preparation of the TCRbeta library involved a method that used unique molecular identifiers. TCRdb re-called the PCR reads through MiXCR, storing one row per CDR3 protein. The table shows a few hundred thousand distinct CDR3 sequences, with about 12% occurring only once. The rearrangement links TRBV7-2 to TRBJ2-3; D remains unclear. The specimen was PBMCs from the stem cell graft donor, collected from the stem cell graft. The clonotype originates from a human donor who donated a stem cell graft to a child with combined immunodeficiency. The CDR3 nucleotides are TGTGCCAGCAGCAAAACCGGCGGTTACACAGATACGCAGTATTTT. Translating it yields CASSKTGGYTDTQYF.